This TCR beta chain was sequenced in a study of response to subunit inactivated influenza vaccine (dated by TCRdb to the late 2010s). Some background on the complete study: To follow how T cells responded to a trivalent subunit inactivated influenza vaccine, the researchers relied on deep quantitative profiling of the T cell receptor repertoire.

What the authors observed across the whole study: The authors suggested that each seasonal influenza vaccination may recruit only a limited number of new T cells.

On this clonotype itself: Its antigen is unknown. Nothing much larger sits one base from this clone, and base qualities are not available.

Libraries came from RT-PCR. Sequencing instrument: Illumina HiSeq 2500. TCRdb trimmed the raw reads at Q25, called clones with MiXCR and kept productive beta chains. CDR3 protein duplicates are merged, each entry listing the most common genes and DNA. The sample table holds around 470,000 distinct CDR3 sequences, of which under 8.5% were seen once. In total, the top ten clones hold 10% to 15% of the sample. The specimen comprised PBMCs from blood, sampled about 23 months after vaccination. The sequence derives from a man between 50 and 70 years old who received an inactivated influenza vaccine. Donor details come from another sample of the same person, matched by shared clones.

The nucleotides read TGCAGTGCCCGAAAAGGGACCAATGAGCAGTTCTTC. Translated, this is CSARKGTNEQFF. The rearranged segments are TRBV20-1 and TRBJ2-1; the D call is possibly TRBD1 or TRBD2, each sharing 5 bases. The junction shows trimming of 6 bases on V and 6 bases on J, plus 12 bases between the germline ends. The CDR3 measures 12 amino acids from cysteine to phenylalanine. Only the CDR3 part of the read is kept: 36 bases, read in frame from the first base. Per the germline V gene (reference sequence), DFQATT is the CDR1 and SNEGSKA is the CDR2.